A selection of T cell receptor beta chains follows, all from one sample in a study of Graves' ophthalmopathy and Graves' hyperthyroidism. One entry per CDR3 protein results from TCRdb running MiXCR on the multiplex PCR reads. The table shows about 480,000 distinct CDR3 sequences, with about 15% occurring only once. Sequenced sample: blood. Receptor source: a woman aged 25 to 45 with Graves' ophthalmopathy. The CDR3 runs from the conserved cysteine through the conserved F or W. Fields, in order: clone size, V gene, D gene, J gene, CDR3 DNA, CDR3 protein. A D gene is named only where the DNA matches it firmly. Not every row has a clone size; where given, it reads once, few, many or a size class.

>few|TRBV18|NA|TRBJ2-7
TGTGCCAGCTCACCACCGCAGACATCCTACGAGCAGTACTTC
CASSPPQTSYEQYF
>many|TRBV28|TRBD1|TRBJ2-7
TGTGCCAGCAGTCGGACAGGGGGCTTAGGCGAGCAGTACTTC
CASSRTGGLGEQYF
>many|TRBV7-9|TRBD1|TRBJ2-7
TGTGCCAGCAGCTTAAGGACCGGGACAGTCTCCTACGAGCAGTACTTC
CASSLRTGTVSYEQYF
>many|TRBV6-5|NA|TRBJ1-2
TGTGCCAGCAGTTACCAAACAGGGTCCGATGGCTACACCTTC
CASSYQTGSDGYTF
>many|TRBV28|NA|TRBJ1-2
TGTGCCAGCAGTTGGCAGGGGAAGAGCTATGGCTACACCTTC
CASSWQGKSYGYTF
>many|TRBV29-1|TRBD1|TRBJ2-7
TGCAGCGTCGTCTCCTCGGGACAGGGAAGGTACGAGCAGTACTTC
CSVVSSGQGRYEQYF
>many|TRBV28|TRBD2|TRBJ2-7
TGTGCCAGCAGTTCTCGGCAGGGACTATCCTACGAGCAGTACTTC
CASSSRQGLSYEQYF
>NA|TRBV7-8|NA|TRBJ1-3
TGTGCCAGCAGCGAAAGCGGGGGCTCTGGAAACACCATATATTTT
CASSESGGSGNTIYF
>many|TRBV2|NA|TRBJ2-7
TGTGCCAGCGGGAGAACAGGCTCAGGCTACGAGCAGTACTTC
CASGRTGSGYEQYF
>few|TRBV12-5|TRBD1|TRBJ1-2
TGTGCTAGTGGCGGGACAGACTATGGCTACACCTTC
CASGGTDYGYTF
>many|TRBV6-1|TRBD1|TRBJ1-5
TGTGCCAGCAGTGAAGGCGCGTGGCAGGGGGGGCATCAGCCCCAGCATTTT
CASSEGAWQGGHQPQHF
>many|TRBV6-1|NA|TRBJ2-2
TGTGCCAGCAGTGAAGGAATAGGGCTCACCGGGGAGCTGTTTTTT
CASSEGIGLTGELFF